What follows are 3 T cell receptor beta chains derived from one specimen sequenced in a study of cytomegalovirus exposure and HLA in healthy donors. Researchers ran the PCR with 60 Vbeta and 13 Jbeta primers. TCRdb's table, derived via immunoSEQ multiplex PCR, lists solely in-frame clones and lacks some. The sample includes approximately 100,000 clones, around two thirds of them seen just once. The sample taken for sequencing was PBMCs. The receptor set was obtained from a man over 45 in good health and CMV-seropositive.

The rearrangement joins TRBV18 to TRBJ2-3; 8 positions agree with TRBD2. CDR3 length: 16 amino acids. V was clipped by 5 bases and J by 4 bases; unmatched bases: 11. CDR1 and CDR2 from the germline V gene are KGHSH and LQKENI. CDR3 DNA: TGTGCCAGCTCAGAACTAGCGGCCCTAACCCCAGATACGCAGTATTTT. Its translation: CASSELAALTPDTQYF.

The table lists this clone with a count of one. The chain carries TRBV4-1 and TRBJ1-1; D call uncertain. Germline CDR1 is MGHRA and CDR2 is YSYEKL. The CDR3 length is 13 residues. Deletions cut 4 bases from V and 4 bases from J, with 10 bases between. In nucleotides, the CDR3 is TGCGCCAGCAGCCCTAGAGGTGGCACTGAAGCTTTCTTT. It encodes CASSPRGGTEAFF.

CDR3 coding DNA: TGTGCCAGCGGAGGAGCGGGAGGAACCACAGATACGCAGTATTTT. This translates into CASGGAGGTTDTQYF. This chain links TRBV7-9 with TRBJ2-3; the match to TRBD2 covers 9 bases. The CDR3 spans 15 residues. Per germline, CDR1 SEHNR and CDR2 FQNEAQ (reference sequence). The trim removed 8 bases at V and 2 bases at J, leaving 8 bases unmatched.